A selection of T cell receptor beta chains follows, all from one sample in a study of cytomegalovirus exposure and HLA in healthy donors. Profiling relied on immunoSEQ multiplex PCR, and the TCRdb table lists in-frame clones only, not all of them. Of hundreds of thousands of clones detected, around 73% appear once; the ten largest clones hold 3% to 4%. The sample comprised PBMCs. The receptors were gathered from a male donor in good health and CMV-seronegative. Each CDR3 is given with its conserved first and last residue. A D gene is named only where the DNA matches it firmly. Clone sizes are given selectively: once, few, many, or a class where the clone is expanded.

j_call: TRBJ2-5
clone_size: NA
d_call: NA
v_call: TRBV7-9
cdr3_aa: CASSLAREQETQYF
cdr3_nt: TGTGCCAGCAGCTTAGCGAGGGAACAAGAGACCCAGTACTTC

j_call: TRBJ1-1
clone_size: NA
d_call: TRBD1
v_call: TRBV6-6
cdr3_aa: CASSSSRQGVSKAFF
cdr3_nt: TGTGCCAGCAGCTCTAGTAGACAGGGGGTGTCGAAAGCTTTCTTT

j_call: TRBJ2-4
clone_size: few
d_call: TRBD2
v_call: TRBV5-1
cdr3_aa: CASSPRWREGQAKNIQYF
cdr3_nt: TGCGCCAGCAGCCCTCGGTGGCGGGAGGGCCAGGCCAAAAACATTCAGTACTTC

j_call: TRBJ1-4
clone_size: few
d_call: NA
v_call: TRBV16
cdr3_aa: CASSQSQGGTNEKLFF
cdr3_nt: TGTGCCAGCAGCCAATCTCAGGGAGGGACTAATGAAAAACTGTTTTTT

j_call: TRBJ2-1
clone_size: NA
d_call: TRBD2
v_call: TRBV9
cdr3_aa: CASSSRGLAGGEQFF
cdr3_nt: TGTGCCAGCAGCTCTAGGGGACTAGCGGGAGGGGAGCAGTTCTTC

j_call: TRBJ2-2
clone_size: NA
d_call: NA
v_call: TRBV6-5
cdr3_aa: CASSYSGNTGELFF
cdr3_nt: TGTGCCAGCAGTTACTCCGGGAACACCGGGGAGCTGTTTTTT

j_call: TRBJ1-2
clone_size: NA
d_call: TRBD1
v_call: TRBV6-5
cdr3_aa: CASSEDRVYGYTF
cdr3_nt: TGTGCCAGCAGTGAGGACAGGGTCTATGGCTACACCTTC

j_call: TRBJ1-2
clone_size: few
d_call: TRBD1
v_call: TRBV5-5
cdr3_aa: CASSTDRGPYGYTF
cdr3_nt: TGTGCCAGCAGCACTGACAGGGGTCCCTATGGCTACACCTTC

j_call: TRBJ2-2
clone_size: once
d_call: NA
v_call: TRBV19
cdr3_aa: CASMKGVNTGELFF
cdr3_nt: TGTGCCAGTATGAAAGGGGTTAACACCGGGGAGCTGTTTTTT

j_call: TRBJ2-4
clone_size: NA
d_call: NA
v_call: TRBV11-1
cdr3_aa: CASSFGRGTKNIQYF
cdr3_nt: TGTGCCAGCAGCTTCGGAAGAGGGACCAAAAACATTCAGTACTTC

j_call: TRBJ2-7
clone_size: NA
d_call: TRBD1
v_call: TRBV4-1
cdr3_aa: CASSPGRTGGYEQYF
cdr3_nt: TGCGCCAGCAGCCCCGGACGGACAGGGGGCTACGAGCAGTACTTC

j_call: TRBJ2-2
clone_size: NA
d_call: TRBD2
v_call: TRBV19
cdr3_aa: CASSRGLAGVSNTGELFF
cdr3_nt: TGTGCCAGTAGTAGGGGACTAGCGGGAGTGTCAAACACCGGGGAGCTGTTTTTT

j_call: TRBJ2-7
clone_size: NA
d_call: NA
v_call: TRBV7-8
cdr3_aa: CASSFRRNSYEQYF
cdr3_nt: TGTGCCAGCAGCTTTAGGAGGAACTCCTACGAGCAGTACTTC

j_call: TRBJ1-3
clone_size: NA
d_call: NA
v_call: TRBV28
cdr3_aa: CASSWDIGSGNTIYF
cdr3_nt: TGTGCCAGCAGTTGGGACATTGGCTCTGGAAACACCATATATTTT

j_call: TRBJ1-5
clone_size: NA
d_call: NA
v_call: TRBV2
cdr3_aa: CASSELAGRYSNQPQHF
cdr3_nt: TGTGCCAGCAGTGAACTCGCGGGCAGATATAGCAATCAGCCCCAGCATTTT

j_call: TRBJ2-7
clone_size: NA
d_call: NA
v_call: TRBV7-9
cdr3_aa: CASSSLDSYEQYF
cdr3_nt: TGTGCCAGCAGCTCTTTGGACAGCTACGAGCAGTACTTC

j_call: TRBJ2-3
clone_size: NA
d_call: NA
v_call: TRBV5-4
cdr3_aa: CASSEIILDTQYF
cdr3_nt: TGTGCCAGCAGCGAGATAATCCTAGATACGCAGTATTTT